Below are 4 T cell receptor beta chains sequenced from a single sample in a study of blood T cells in healthy people across ages. Combining a sample-barcoded 5' primer with a J-beta primer mix, a second PCR ran for about 7 to 11 cycles. Via MiXCR, TCRdb re-called the 5' RACE reads, giving one row per CDR3 protein. The sample lists about 580,000 distinct CDR3 sequences, around 48% occurring once. The sample consisted of blood. These receptor sequences come from a man at least 80 years old in good health.

A few counts support this clonotype. The V and J genes are TRBV6-5 and TRBJ1-2; 11 bases map to TRBD1. Germline V lookup: CDR1 MNHEY, CDR2 SVGAGI. After removal of 5 bases from V and 4 bases from J, the junction contained 6 bases not matched to a gene. This CDR3 region has 15 residues. The DNA for the CDR3 is TGTGCCAGCAGTCTCCGGACAGGGGGCCTCTATGGCTACACCTTC. It codes for CASSLRTGGLYGYTF.

This clonotype was seen a single time. This chain links TRBV6-2 or TRBV6-3 with TRBJ2-5, with 7 nucleotides matching TRBD1. V lost 6 bases and J lost 1; bases outside the gene matches: 5. The CDR3 has 14 residues. Germline lookup yields CDR1 MNHEY and CDR2 SVGEGT. The CDR3 loop is CASRHRDSQETQYF. The CDR3 DNA reads TGTGCCAGCAGACACCGGGACAGCCAAGAGACCCAGTACTTC.

The chain combines TRBV29-1 with TRBJ2-3; 12 positions agree with TRBD1. Trimming cost V 6 bases and J 3 bases; bases outside gene matches: 7. There are 15 residues in the CDR3. CDR1 is SQVTM and CDR2 is ANQGSEA in the germline V gene. In nucleotides, the CDR3 is TGCAGCGTAAACCGGGACAGGGGGCCAACAGATACGCAGTATTTT. This codes for CSVNRDRGPTDTQYF.

The sample holds one count of this clonotype. V usage is TRBV29-1 and J usage is TRBJ2-5; TRBD2 is a possible D gene (5 bases). The CDR3 is made up of 13 amino acids. Germline V gene lookup returns CDR1 SQVTM and CDR2 ANQGSEA. V shed 7 bases and J shed 2 bases, with 14 bases lying between them. CDR3 sequence (DNA): TGCAGCGCCCGAGGGCCAGGTCAAGAGACCCAGTACTTC. Protein: CSARGPGQETQYF.